This paragraph covers one TCR beta chain sequence. This sample is part of a study of blood T cell repertoires in COVID-19. Data came from immunoSEQ multiplex PCR; TCRdb stores just in-frame clones and leaves some out. The table has about 310,000 clones, approximately 81% seen once; the top ten hold about 2%. With 3 bases removed from V and 1 base from J, the gap between germline ends came to 7 bases. CDR1 and CDR2 from the germline V gene are SGHTA and FQGNSA. The CDR3 length is 14 residues. The sequencing input was PBMCs or T cells enriched from blood (not recorded which). The clonotype comes from a woman in her 30s who had been exposed to COVID-19. The J gene is TRBJ1-5, the V gene TRBV7-2, with D unresolved. DNA of the CDR3: TGTGCCAGCAGCTTCGCCGGGAGCAATCAGCCCCAGCATTTT. This encodes CASSFAGSNQPQHF. The full variable domain, rest sourced from reference TRBV7-2 and TRBJ1-5, is GAGVSQSPSNKVTEKGKDVELRCDPISGHTALYWYRQSLGQGLEFLIYFQGNSAPDKSGLPSDRFSAERTGGSVSTLTIQRTQQEDSAVYLCASSFAGSNQPQHFGDGTRLSIL.